These 7 T cell receptor beta chains came from one sample sequenced in a study of cytomegalovirus exposure and HLA in healthy donors. PCR used 60 Vbeta primers and 13 Jbeta primers. TCRdb keeps only in-frame clones here, not all; method: immunoSEQ multiplex PCR. Of over 150,000 clones in the sample, about four fifths were seen once. Sample: PBMCs. The receptors stem from a man younger than 45 in good health and CMV-seropositive.

This chain uses TRBV2 with TRBJ2-7; 7 bases line up with TRBD1. This CDR3 has 13 amino acids. Per the germline V gene, CDR1 is SNHLY and CDR2 is FYNNEI. Trimming cost V 6 bases and J 2 bases; bases outside gene matches: 4. CDR3 sequence reads: CASRDRVTYEQYF. The CDR3 DNA reads TGTGCCAGCAGAGACAGGGTTACCTACGAGCAGTACTTC.

This clone was picked up a small number of times. A read error may produce the germline difference seen at one junction end. This chain connects TRBV11-2 to TRBJ1-1; D may be TRBD1 (5 bases). The CDR3 extends over 10 amino acids. Germline assignment: CDR1 SGHAT and CDR2 FQNNGV. CDR3 nucleotide sequence: TGTGCCAGCAGCGGCACCGGGACTCTCTTT. Translated, it gives CASSGTGTLF.

V is TRBV5-5 and J is TRBJ2-7; D is unclear. Trimming cost V 0 bases and J 0 bases, with 7 bases left between them. This CDR3 contains 14 residues. In germline, CDR1 is SGHKS, CDR2 YYEKEE (reference sequence). DNA of the CDR3: TGTGCCAGCAGCTTGGAACGGGTCTCCTACGAGCAGTACTTC. Translating gives CASSLERVSYEQYF.

The chain has TRBV5-1 and TRBJ2-5, with 8 nucleotides matching TRBD1. From germline, CDR1 is SGHRS and CDR2 YFSETQ. The trim removed 4 bases at V and 4 bases at J, leaving 9 bases unmatched. The CDR3 is 15 amino acids. The CDR3 coding sequence is TGCGCCAGCAGCGCAATGGACAGGGCCCGAGAGACCCAGTACTTC. Amino acid sequence: CASSAMDRARETQYF.

This chain joins TRBV18 and TRBJ2-5; 15 bases map to TRBD2. There are 15 residues in the CDR3. V shed 3 bases, J shed 5 bases, and the junction held 1 base outside the gene matches. The germline V gene has CDR1 KGHSH and CDR2 LQKENI. The CDR3 loop is CASSPGLAGGETQYF. CDR3 in DNA: TGTGCCAGCTCACCTGGACTAGCGGGGGGGGAGACCCAGTACTTC.

The rearrangement uses TRBV5-4 and TRBJ2-7; D may be TRBD2 (6 bases). Trimming pared 0 bases from V and 3 bases from J, leaving 19 bases between. The CDR3 loop spans 17 amino acids. Germline assignment: CDR1 SGHNT and CDR2 YYREEE (reference sequence). The CDR3 DNA sequence: TGTGCCAGCAGCTTGGCGGGTTTCCCCGGGAGCAGCTACGAGCAGTACTTC. This encodes CASSLAGFPGSSYEQYF. Drawing the rest from reference TRBV5-4 and TRBJ2-7, the complete variable domain is ETGVTQSPTHLIKTRGQQVTLRCSSQSGHNTVSWYQQALGQGPQFIFQYYREEENGRGNFPPRFSGLQFPNYSSELNVNALELDDSALYLCASSLAGFPGSSYEQYFGPGTRLTVT.

The chain is built from TRBV6-1 and TRBJ2-7; 9 bases fit TRBD2. Unmatched junction bases numbered 11, after V lost 4 bases and J lost 7 bases. There are 15 residues in the CDR3. In germline, CDR1 is MNHNS, CDR2 SASEGT. The CDR3 nucleotides are TGTGCCAGCAGTGTCTCTAGCGGGGTACTGGATGAGCAGTACTTC. The encoded protein is CASSVSSGVLDEQYF.